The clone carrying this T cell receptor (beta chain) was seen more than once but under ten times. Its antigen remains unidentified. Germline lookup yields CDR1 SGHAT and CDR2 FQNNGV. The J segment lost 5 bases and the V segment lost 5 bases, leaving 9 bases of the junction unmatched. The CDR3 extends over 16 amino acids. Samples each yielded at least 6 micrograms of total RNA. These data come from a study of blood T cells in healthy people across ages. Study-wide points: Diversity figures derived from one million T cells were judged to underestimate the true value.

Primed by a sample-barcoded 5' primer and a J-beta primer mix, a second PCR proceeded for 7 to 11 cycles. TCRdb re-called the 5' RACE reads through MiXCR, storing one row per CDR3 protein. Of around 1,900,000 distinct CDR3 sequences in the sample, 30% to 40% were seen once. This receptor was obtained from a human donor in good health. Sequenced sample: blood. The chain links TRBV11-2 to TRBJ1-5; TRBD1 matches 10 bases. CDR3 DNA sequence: TGTGCCAGCAGCATTACTACCGGGACAGGGGATCAGCCCCAGCATTTT. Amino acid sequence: CASSITTGTGDQPQHF.